Presented here are 3 T cell receptor beta chains from one specimen sequenced in a study of blood T cell repertoires in COVID-19 (dated by TCRdb to 2020 to 2021). The library came from the immunoSEQ multiplex PCR assay. TCRdb mirrors the immuneACCESS table, restricted to in-frame sequences. Some clones are absent from its copies; in checked studies, under half trace to an unresolved V gene, and the reason for the others is unknown. The sample yields some 400,000 clones; about 87% were counted once. Together, the top ten hold 2% to 2.5% of the sample. Sequencing was carried out using peripheral blood. The receptor source for this set is a woman aged 55-69 years with COVID-19, enrolled during active disease.

The rearrangement links TRBV6-5 to TRBJ2-7; 10 bases line up with TRBD2. The CDR3 consists of 14 residues. The trim removed 5 bases at V and 6 bases at J, leaving 7 bases unmatched. The germline V gene encodes CDR1 MNHEY and CDR2 SVGAGI. CDR3 nucleotide sequence: TGTGCCAGCAGTCTAGCGGGGGCTCCTGGCGAGCAGTACTTC. This gives the protein CASSLAGAPGEQYF.

With respect to this clone: Other nucleotide sequences in the sample specify the same CDR3. CDR3 loop: CASSLLAGAYNEQFF. DNA for the CDR3: TGTGCCAGCAGTTTATTAGCGGGGGCCTACAATGAGCAGTTCTTC. The rearrangement uses TRBV28 and TRBJ2-1; 9 bases fit TRBD2. The CDR3 covers 15 residues. Germline CDR1 MDHEN, CDR2 SYDVKM. V dropped 1 base and J dropped 2; count of bases not matched to a gene: 0.

V gene TRBV3-1 (or the pseudogene TRBV3-2) combines with J gene TRBJ2-3; 11 nucleotides agree with TRBD2. The trim removed 3 bases at V and 4 bases at J, leaving 6 bases unmatched. In germline, CDR1 is LGHDT, CDR2 YNNKEL (reference sequence). The CDR3 is made up of 16 amino acids. The CDR3 nucleotides are TGTGCCAGCAGCCAGACTAGCGGGGTAACTCCAGATACGCAGTATTTT. Its protein product is CASSQTSGVTPDTQYF.